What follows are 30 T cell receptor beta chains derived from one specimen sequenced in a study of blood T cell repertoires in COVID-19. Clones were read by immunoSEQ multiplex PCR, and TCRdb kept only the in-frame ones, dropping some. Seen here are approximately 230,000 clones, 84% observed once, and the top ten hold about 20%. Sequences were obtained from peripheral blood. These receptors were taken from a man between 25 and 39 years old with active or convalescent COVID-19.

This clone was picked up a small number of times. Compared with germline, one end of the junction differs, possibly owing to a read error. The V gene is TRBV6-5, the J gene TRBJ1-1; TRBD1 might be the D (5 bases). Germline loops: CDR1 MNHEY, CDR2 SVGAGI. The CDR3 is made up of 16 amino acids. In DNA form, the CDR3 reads TGTGCCAGCAGTAACTCCGTTCTTTCACAGGTCGCTGAAGCTTTCTTT. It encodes CASSNSVLSQVAEAFF.

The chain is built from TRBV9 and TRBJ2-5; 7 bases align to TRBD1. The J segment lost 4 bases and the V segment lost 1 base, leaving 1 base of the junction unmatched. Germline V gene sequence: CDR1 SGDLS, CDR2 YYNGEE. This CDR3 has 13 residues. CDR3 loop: CASSVRDRETQYF. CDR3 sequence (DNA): TGTGCCAGCAGCGTAAGGGACAGAGAGACCCAGTACTTC.

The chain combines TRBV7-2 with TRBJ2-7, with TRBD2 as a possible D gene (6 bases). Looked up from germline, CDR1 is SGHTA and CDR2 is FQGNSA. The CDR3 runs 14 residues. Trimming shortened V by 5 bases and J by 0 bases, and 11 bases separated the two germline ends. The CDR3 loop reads CASSRDSSSYEQYF. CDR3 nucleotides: TGTGCCAGCAGCCGGGACTCGAGCTCCTACGAGCAGTACTTC.

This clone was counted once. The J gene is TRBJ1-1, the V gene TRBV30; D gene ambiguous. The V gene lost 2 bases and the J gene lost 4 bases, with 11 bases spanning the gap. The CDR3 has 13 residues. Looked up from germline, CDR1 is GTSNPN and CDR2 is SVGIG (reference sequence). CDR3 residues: CAWSQVFGTEAFF. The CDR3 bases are TGTGCCTGGAGTCAGGTATTCGGCACTGAAGCTTTCTTT.

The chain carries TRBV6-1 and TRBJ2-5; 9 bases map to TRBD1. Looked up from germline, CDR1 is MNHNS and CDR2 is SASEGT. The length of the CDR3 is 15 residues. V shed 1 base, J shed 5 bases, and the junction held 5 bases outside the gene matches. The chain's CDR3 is CASSEDGQGRETQYF. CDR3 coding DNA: TGTGCCAGCAGTGAAGATGGACAGGGGCGCGAGACCCAGTACTTC.

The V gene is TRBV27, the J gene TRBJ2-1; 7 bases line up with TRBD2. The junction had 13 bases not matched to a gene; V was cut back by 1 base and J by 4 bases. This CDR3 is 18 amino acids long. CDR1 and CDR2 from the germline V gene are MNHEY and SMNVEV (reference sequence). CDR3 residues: CASSLFGTGVAGYNEQFF. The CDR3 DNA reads TGTGCCAGCAGTTTATTCGGGACGGGGGTAGCGGGTTACAATGAGCAGTTCTTC.

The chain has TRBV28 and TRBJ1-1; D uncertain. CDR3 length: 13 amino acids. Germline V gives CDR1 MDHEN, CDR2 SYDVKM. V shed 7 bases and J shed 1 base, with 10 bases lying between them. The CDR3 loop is CASTGGGNTEAFF. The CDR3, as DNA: TGTGCCAGCACGGGCGGAGGGAACACTGAAGCTTTCTTT.

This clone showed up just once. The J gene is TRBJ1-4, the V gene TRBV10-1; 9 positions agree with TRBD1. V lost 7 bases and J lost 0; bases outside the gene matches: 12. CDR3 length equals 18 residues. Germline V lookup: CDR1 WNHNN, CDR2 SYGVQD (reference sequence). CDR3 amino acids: CASTITGQGPSTNEKLFF. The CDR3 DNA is TGCGCCAGCACCATAACCGGACAGGGGCCCTCAACTAATGAAAAACTGTTTTTT.

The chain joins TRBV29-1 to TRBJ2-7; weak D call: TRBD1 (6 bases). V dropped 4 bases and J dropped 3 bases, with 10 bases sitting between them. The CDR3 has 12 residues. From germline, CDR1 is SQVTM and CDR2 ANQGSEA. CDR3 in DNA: TGCAGCGTTGTACAGGGAAGCTACGAGCAGTACTTC. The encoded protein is CSVVQGSYEQYF.

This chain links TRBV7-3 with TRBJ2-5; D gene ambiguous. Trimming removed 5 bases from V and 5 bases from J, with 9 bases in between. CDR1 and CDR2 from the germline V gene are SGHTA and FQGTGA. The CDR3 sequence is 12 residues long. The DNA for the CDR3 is TGTGCCAGCAGCCCCCTCTATGAGACCCAGTACTTC. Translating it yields CASSPLYETQYF.

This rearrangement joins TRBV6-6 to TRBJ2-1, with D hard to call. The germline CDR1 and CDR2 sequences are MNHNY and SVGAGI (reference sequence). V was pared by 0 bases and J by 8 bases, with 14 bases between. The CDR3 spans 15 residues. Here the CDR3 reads CASSYSSLLFYEQFF. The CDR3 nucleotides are TGTGCCAGCAGTTACTCGAGTTTGTTGTTCTATGAGCAGTTCTTC.

CDR3 in amino acids: CATTWGPARNEQYF. The CDR3, as DNA: TGTGCCACTACCTGGGGGCCAGCGAGGAACGAGCAGTACTTC. The chain has TRBV5-8 and TRBJ2-7, with D possibly being TRBD1 (6 bases). CDR1 is SGHTS, CDR2 YDEGEE, per germline. This CDR3 comprises 14 residues. With 9 bases removed from V and 5 bases from J, the gap between germline ends came to 21 bases.

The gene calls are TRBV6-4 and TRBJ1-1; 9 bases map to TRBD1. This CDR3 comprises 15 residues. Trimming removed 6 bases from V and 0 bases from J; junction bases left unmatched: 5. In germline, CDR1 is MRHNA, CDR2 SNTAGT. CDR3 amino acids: CASRPGQGMNTEAFF. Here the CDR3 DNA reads TGTGCCAGCAGGCCGGGACAGGGAATGAACACTGAAGCTTTCTTT.

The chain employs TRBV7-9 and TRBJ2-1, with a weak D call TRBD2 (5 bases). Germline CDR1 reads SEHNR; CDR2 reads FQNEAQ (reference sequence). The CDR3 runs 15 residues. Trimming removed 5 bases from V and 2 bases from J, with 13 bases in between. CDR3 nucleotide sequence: TGTGCCAGCAGCACTGCGGCGGGTCCCTACAATGAGCAGTTCTTC. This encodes CASSTAAGPYNEQFF.

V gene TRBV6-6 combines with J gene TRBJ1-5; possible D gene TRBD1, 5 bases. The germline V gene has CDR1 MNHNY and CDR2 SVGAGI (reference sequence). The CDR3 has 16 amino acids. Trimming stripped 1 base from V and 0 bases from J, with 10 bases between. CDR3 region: CASSYFGTDSNQPQHF. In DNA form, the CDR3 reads TGTGCCAGCAGTTACTTTGGGACTGATAGCAATCAGCCCCAGCATTTT.

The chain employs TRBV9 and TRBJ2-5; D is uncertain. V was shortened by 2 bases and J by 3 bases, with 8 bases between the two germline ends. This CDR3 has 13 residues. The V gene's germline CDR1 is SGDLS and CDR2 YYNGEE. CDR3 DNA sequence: TGTGCCAGCAGCGTGGGCAGCAAAGAGACCCAGTACTTC. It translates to CASSVGSKETQYF. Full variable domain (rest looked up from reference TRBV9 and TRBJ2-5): DSGVTQTPKHLITATGQRVTLRCSPRSGDLSVYWYQQSLDQGLQFLIQYYNGEERAKGNILERFSAQQFPDLHSELNLSSLELGDSALYFCASSVGSKETQYFGPGTRLLVL.

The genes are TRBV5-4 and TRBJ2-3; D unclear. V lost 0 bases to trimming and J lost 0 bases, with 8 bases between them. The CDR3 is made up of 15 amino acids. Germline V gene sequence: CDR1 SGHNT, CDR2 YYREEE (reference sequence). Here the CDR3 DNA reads TGTGCCAGCAGCTTGGGCCCGGGTAGCACAGATACGCAGTATTTT. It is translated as CASSLGPGSTDTQYF.

The CDR3 DNA reads as TGTGCCAGCAGCCCGGGACAGGGGGCCTATGAGCAGTTCTTC. Amino acids: CASSPGQGAYEQFF. The chain combines TRBV14 with TRBJ2-1, with 12 bases fitting TRBD1. This CDR3 has 14 amino acids. With V trimmed by 4 bases and J by 8 bases, 3 bases remained unmatched. From germline, CDR1 is SGHDN and CDR2 FVKESK.

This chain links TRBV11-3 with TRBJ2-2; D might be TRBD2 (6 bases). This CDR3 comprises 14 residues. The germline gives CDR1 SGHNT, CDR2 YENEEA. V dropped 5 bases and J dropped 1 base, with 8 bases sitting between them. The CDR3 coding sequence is TGTGCCAGCAGCCGGGAGTTGAACACCGGGGAGCTGTTTTTT. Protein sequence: CASSRELNTGELFF. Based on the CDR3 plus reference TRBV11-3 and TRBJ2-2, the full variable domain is EAGVVQSPRYKIIEKKQPVAFWCNPISGHNTLYWYLQNLGQGPELLIRYENEEAVDDSQLPKDRFSAERLKGVDSTLKIQPAELGDSAVYLCASSRELNTGELFFGEGSRLTVL.

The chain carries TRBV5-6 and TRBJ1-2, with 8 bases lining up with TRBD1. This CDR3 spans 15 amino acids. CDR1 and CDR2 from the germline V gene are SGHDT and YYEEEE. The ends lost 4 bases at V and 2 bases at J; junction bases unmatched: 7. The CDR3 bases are TGTGCCAGCAGCCCAAGGGACAGGCCCAACTATGGCTACACCTTC. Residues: CASSPRDRPNYGYTF.

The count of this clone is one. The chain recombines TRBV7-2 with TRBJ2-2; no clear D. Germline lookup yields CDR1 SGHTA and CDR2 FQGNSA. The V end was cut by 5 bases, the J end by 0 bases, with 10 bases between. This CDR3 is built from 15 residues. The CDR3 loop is CASSPLSPNTGELFF. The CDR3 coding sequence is TGTGCCAGCAGCCCCCTATCGCCGAACACCGGGGAGCTGTTTTTT.

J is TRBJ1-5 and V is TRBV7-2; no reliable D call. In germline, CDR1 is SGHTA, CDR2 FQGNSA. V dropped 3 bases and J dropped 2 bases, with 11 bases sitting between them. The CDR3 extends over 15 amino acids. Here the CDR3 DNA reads TGTGCCAGCAGCTTCAATGGCGGGGGCAATCAGCCCCAGCATTTT. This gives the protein CASSFNGGGNQPQHF.

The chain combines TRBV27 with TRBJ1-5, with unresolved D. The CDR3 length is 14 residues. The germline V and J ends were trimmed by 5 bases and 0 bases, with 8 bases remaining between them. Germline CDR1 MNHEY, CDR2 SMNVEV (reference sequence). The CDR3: CASSPGVSNQPQHF. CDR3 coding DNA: TGTGCCAGCAGTCCGGGAGTTAGCAATCAGCCCCAGCATTTT.

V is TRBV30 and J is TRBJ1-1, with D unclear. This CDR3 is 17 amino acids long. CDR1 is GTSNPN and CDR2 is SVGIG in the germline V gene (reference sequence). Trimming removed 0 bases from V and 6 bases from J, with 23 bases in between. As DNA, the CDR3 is TGTGCCTGGAGTGTACGGAGGCTCAGCACTCCAGGCGCTGAAGCTTTCTTT. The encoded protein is CAWSVRRLSTPGAEAFF.

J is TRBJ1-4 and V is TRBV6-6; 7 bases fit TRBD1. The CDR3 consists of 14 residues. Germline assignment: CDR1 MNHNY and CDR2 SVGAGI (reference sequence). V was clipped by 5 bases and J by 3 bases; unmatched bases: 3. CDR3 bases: TGTGCCAGCAGTAAGGGGGCACCTAATGAAAAACTGTTTTTT. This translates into CASSKGAPNEKLFF.

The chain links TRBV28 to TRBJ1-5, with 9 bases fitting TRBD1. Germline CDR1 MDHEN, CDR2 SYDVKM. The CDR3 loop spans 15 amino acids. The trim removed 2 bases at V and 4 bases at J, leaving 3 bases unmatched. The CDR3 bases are TGTGCCAGCAGTTTAGTTGGGACAGGGAATCAGCCCCAGCATTTT. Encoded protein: CASSLVGTGNQPQHF.

The CDR3 nucleotides read TGTGCCTGGAGGGAGACAGCCTACGAGCAGTACTTC. It codes for CAWRETAYEQYF. The chain combines TRBV30 with TRBJ2-7; D possibly corresponds to TRBD1 (5 bases). This CDR3 is built from 12 residues. V dropped 3 bases and J dropped 2 bases, with 8 bases sitting between them. The V gene's germline CDR1 is GTSNPN and CDR2 SVGIG (reference sequence).

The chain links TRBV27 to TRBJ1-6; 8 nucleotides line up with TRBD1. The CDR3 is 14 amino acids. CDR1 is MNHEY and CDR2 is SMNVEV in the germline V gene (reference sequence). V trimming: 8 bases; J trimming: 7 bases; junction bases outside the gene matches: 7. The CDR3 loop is CASCRTGQNSPLHF. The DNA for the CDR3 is TGTGCCAGCTGTCGGACAGGGCAGAATTCACCCCTCCACTTT.

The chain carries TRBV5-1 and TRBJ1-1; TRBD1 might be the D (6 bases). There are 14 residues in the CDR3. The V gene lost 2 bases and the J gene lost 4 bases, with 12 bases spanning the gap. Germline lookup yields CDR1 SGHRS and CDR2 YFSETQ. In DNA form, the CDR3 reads TGCGCCAGCAGCTTTGTACAGGGCTCCACTGAAGCTTTCTTT. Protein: CASSFVQGSTEAFF.

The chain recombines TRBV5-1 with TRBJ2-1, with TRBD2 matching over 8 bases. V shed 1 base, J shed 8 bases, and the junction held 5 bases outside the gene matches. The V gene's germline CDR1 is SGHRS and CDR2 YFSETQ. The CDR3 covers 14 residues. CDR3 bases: TGCGCCAGCAGCTTGTCCGGGACTAGTCATGAGCAGTTCTTC. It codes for CASSLSGTSHEQFF.